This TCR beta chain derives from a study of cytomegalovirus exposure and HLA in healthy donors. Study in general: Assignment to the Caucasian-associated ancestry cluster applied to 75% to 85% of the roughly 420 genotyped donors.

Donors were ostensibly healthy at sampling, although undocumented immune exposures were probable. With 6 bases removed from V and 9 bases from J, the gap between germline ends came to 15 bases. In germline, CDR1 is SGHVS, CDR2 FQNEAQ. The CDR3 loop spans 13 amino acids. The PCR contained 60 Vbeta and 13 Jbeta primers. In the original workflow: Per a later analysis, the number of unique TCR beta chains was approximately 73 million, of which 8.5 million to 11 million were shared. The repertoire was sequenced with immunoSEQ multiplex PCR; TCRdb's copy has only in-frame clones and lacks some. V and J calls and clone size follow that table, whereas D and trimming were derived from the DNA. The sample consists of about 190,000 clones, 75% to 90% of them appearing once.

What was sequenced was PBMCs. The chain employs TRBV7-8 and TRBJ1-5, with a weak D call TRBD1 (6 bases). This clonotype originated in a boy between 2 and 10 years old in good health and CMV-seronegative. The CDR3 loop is CASSPRQGLPQHF. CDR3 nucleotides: TGTGCCAGCAGTCCAAGGCAGGGGCTGCCCCAGCATTTT.